This TCR beta chain was documented in a study of identical twins. A single record per CDR3 protein comes from TCRdb applying MiXCR to the 5' RACE reads. Counted here are around 370,000 distinct CDR3 sequences, roughly 10% occurring once; the ten biggest clones make up about 9.1%. As for this clonotype: The antigen remains unidentified.

Notes on the study in general: Sequences that were out-of-frame, alpha and twin-shared displayed an excess of low generation probability.

The CDR3 runs to 13 residues. CDR1 SEHNR and CDR2 FQNEAQ come from the germline V gene (reference sequence). V was clipped by 4 bases and J by 4 bases, with 11 bases between them. This clonotype was obtained from a woman aged 50 to 60 in good health. The V gene is TRBV7-9, the J gene TRBJ2-7; possible D gene TRBD2, 6 bases. The sequencing input was naive T cells sorted from blood. The CDR3 region has the DNA TGTGCCAGCAGCTCTCCCGCGGGATACGAGCAGTACTTC. Translating gives CASSSPAGYEQYF.